These T cell receptor beta chains were read from a single sample in a study of a mutant IDH1 vaccine in newly diagnosed glioma. The antigens these receptors bind are not known. Libraries were prepared by immunoSEQ multiplex PCR; TCRdb keeps only in-frame clonotypes and omits some of them. This table holds 60,000 to 65,000 clones, around four fifths found once. This specimen was PBMCs, taken from a glioma patient whose treatment included an IDH1 peptide vaccine. The receptors were sampled from a man aged 25 to 45 with glioma. The CDR3 runs from the conserved cysteine through the conserved F or W. The D gene is left open where the match is weak. The listing skips clone size in some rows; elsewhere it reads once, few, many or a size class.

j_gene,d_gene,v_gene,abundance,CDR3nt,CDR3aa
TRBJ1-2,.,TRBV6-5,.,TGTGCCAGCAGTTACTCCCAAGGAGCTAACTATGGCTACACCTTC,CASSYSQGANYGYTF
TRBJ2-7,.,TRBV30,.,TGTGCCTGGAGTGTTGGCCAGGGGCCCTACGAGCAGTACTTC,CAWSVGQGPYEQYF
TRBJ1-1,TRBD1,TRBV5-1,.,TGCGCCAGCGAACAGGGGTTAGGAAACACTGAAGCTTTCTTT,CASEQGLGNTEAFF
TRBJ1-4,.,TRBV30,.,TGTGCCTGGAACAGGGCAACTAATGAAAAACTGTTTTTT,CAWNRATNEKLFF
TRBJ1-6,TRBD1,TRBV28,.,TGTGCCAGCAGTTCCCGGACAGGAGCATCACCCCTCCACTTT,CASSSRTGASPLHF
TRBJ1-1,.,TRBV7-8,.,TGTGCCAGCAGCTTAGGCGTGCGGGGCGCTGAAGCTTTCTTT,CASSLGVRGAEAFF
TRBJ1-1,TRBD1,TRBV13,.,TGTGCCAGCAGCCCAAAGGGACAGGGGGACACTGAAGCTTTCTTT,CASSPKGQGDTEAFF
TRBJ1-3,.,TRBV6-5,.,TGTGCCAGCAGTTACAGGGGGGAACCTGGAAACACCATATATTTT,CASSYRGEPGNTIYF
TRBJ2-7,.,TRBV5-5,.,TGTGCCAGCAGCTTGGACGGTCCCACCTACGAGCAGTACTTC,CASSLDGPTYEQYF
TRBJ2-7,TRBD1,TRBV30,.,TGTGCCAGCCGGGACAGGGGATATGGGGAGCAGTACTTC,CASRDRGYGEQYF
TRBJ1-5,.,TRBV27,.,TGTGCCAGCAGTTCCTACGCCGGGACATTGAGCCATCAGCCCCAGCATTTT,CASSSYAGTLSHQPQHF
TRBJ2-7,.,TRBV28,.,TGTGCCAGCAGTTCCACACGGGTGCGGTACTTC,CASSSTRVRYF
TRBJ2-1,TRBD1,TRBV7-9,.,TGTGCCAGCAGCTTCTTTAGACAGGGGGCTAATGAGCAGTTCTTC,CASSFFRQGANEQFF
TRBJ1-1,TRBD1,TRBV27,few,TGTGCCAGCAGTCTCTTGGGACAGGGGAATTGGAACACTGAAGCTTTCTTT,CASSLLGQGNWNTEAFF
TRBJ2-3,TRBD2,TRBV11-3,.,TGTGCCAGCAGCCCAGGACGGCGGGGGGATACAGATACGCAGTATTTT,CASSPGRRGDTDTQYF
TRBJ1-1,.,TRBV30,few,TGTGCCTGGAGCTCCGGGGGTAACACTGAAGCTTTCTTT,CAWSSGGNTEAFF
TRBJ2-1,.,TRBV10-2,.,TGCGCCATCAAACTTGAGGTCGCGGGTGAGCAGTTCTTC,CAIKLEVAGEQFF
TRBJ1-1,.,TRBV14,.,TGTGCCAGCAGCCGACACAGGGTGCTGGCGAGCACTGAAGCTTTCTTT,CASSRHRVLASTEAFF
TRBJ2-2,.,TRBV13,.,TGTGCCAGCAGCCTACGGCCCGGGGAGCTGTTTTTT,CASSLRPGELFF
TRBJ2-3,TRBD2,TRBV27,.,TGTGCCAGCAGTTTACGGGGGGGCACAGATACGCAGTATTTT,CASSLRGGTDTQYF
TRBJ2-7,.,TRBV15,.,TGTGCCACCAGCAGAGGGGGCAATACCTACGAGCAGTACTTC,CATSRGGNTYEQYF
TRBJ1-5,.,TRBV7-8,once,TGTGCCAGCAGCCGGGCGGGGAATCAGCCCCAGCATTTT,CASSRAGNQPQHF
TRBJ1-2,.,TRBV25-1,few,TGTGCCAGCAGTAACCTCAGGGGTAGCGACTATGGCTACACCTTC,CASSNLRGSDYGYTF
TRBJ2-7,TRBD1,TRBV6-6,.,TGTGCCAGCATAGGACAGGGGTATTCCGAGCAGTACTTC,CASIGQGYSEQYF
TRBJ2-1,TRBD1,TRBV5-8,.,TGTGCCAGCAGCTTACCGGGACAGGGGAACAATGAGCAGTTCTTC,CASSLPGQGNNEQFF
TRBJ1-1,.,TRBV30,few,TGTGCCTGGAGTTATGAGGACACTGAAGCTTTCTTT,CAWSYEDTEAFF
TRBJ2-5,.,TRBV7-2,.,TGTGCCAGCAGCCGAGGGGGGGCGGGTCAAGAGACCCAGTACTTC,CASSRGGAGQETQYF
TRBJ1-3,.,TRBV5-4,.,TGTGCCAGCAGCTTCTTAGACGGCGGAAACACCATATATTTT,CASSFLDGGNTIYF
TRBJ2-2,.,TRBV27,once,TGTGCCAGCAGTTCAGAATCGGGGCCGGCGGGCGGGGAGCTGTTTTTT,CASSSESGPAGGELFF
TRBJ2-2,.,TRBV11-2,.,TGTGCCAGCAGCCCTCTTCCCGGGGAGCTGTTTTTT,CASSPLPGELFF
TRBJ1-5,TRBD1,TRBV2,.,TGTGCCAGCAGTGTATCGCCGGGGACAGGATTTAGCAATCAGCCCCAGCATTTT,CASSVSPGTGFSNQPQHF
TRBJ2-7,TRBD1,TRBV6-5,once,TGTGCCAGCAGTTACTCGAGCACAGGGGCCTCCTACGAGCAGTACTTC,CASSYSSTGASYEQYF
TRBJ2-1,.,TRBV21-1,.,TGTGCCAACCCCGAGGGACAGGAAAGTTGTGGGTCCTACAATGAGCAGTTCTTC,CANPEGQESCGSYNEQFF
TRBJ1-1,.,TRBV15,.,TGTGCCACCAGCACCGCTGGGCAGTTGAACACTGAAGCTTTCTTT,CATSTAGQLNTEAFF
TRBJ1-1,.,TRBV6-4,few,TGTGCCAGCAGTGACTCGAGCGTTATGAACACTGAAGCTTTCTTT,CASSDSSVMNTEAFF
TRBJ1-1,.,TRBV5-1,.,TGCGCCAGCAGCTCCAGTTTGTCCAGCCTCCTGAACACTGAAGCTTTCTTT,CASSSSLSSLLNTEAFF
TRBJ2-1,TRBD2,TRBV15,.,TGTGCCACCAGCAGAGACCCTAGCGGGGGGGCTAATGAGCAGTTCTTC,CATSRDPSGGANEQFF
TRBJ1-5,TRBD1,TRBV25-1,.,TGTGCCAGCAGAGGACAGGGTAGCAATCAGCCCCAGCATTTT,CASRGQGSNQPQHF
TRBJ1-5,.,TRBV7-8,.,TGTGCCAGCAGCTCCCAGTTCGGCGGCAATCAGCCCCAGCATTTT,CASSSQFGGNQPQHF
TRBJ2-7,.,TRBV5-1,.,TGCGCCAGCAGCTCCCCCGGAGAGGCCGGGTGTTGCTCCTACGAGCAGTACTTC,CASSSPGEAGCCSYEQYF
TRBJ1-5,.,TRBV21-1,.,TGTGCCTCCCGTGGGGACAGGGGCAATCAGCCCCAGCATTTT,CASRGDRGNQPQHF
TRBJ1-5,TRBD1,TRBV6-4,once,TGTGCCAGCAGGGACACAGGGGGCGGTCAGCCCCAGCATTTT,CASRDTGGGQPQHF
TRBJ1-6,.,TRBV9,once,TGTGCCAGCAGCGTATCGGGCGGGTCACCCCTCCACTTT,CASSVSGGSPLHF